This T cell receptor beta chain originates from a study of technical replicates of blood from a few donors. Trimming took 4 bases from V and 6 from J; bases not matched to a gene: 6. This CDR3 region has 13 residues. Per the germline V gene, CDR1 is SQVTM and CDR2 is ANQGSEA. TCRdb's copy holds only in-frame clones and misses some; the assay was immunoSEQ multiplex PCR. The sample lists about 84,000 clones; 95% to 98% were seen once. This TCR was sampled from a human donor in good health. The rearrangement uses TRBV29-1 and TRBJ1-5; TRBD1 agrees at 7 bases. The specimen was T cells isolated from PBMCs. CDR3 bases: TGCAGCGTTGGACAGGGCGAGGGTCAGCCCCAGCATTTT. Protein sequence: CSVGQGEGQPQHF.